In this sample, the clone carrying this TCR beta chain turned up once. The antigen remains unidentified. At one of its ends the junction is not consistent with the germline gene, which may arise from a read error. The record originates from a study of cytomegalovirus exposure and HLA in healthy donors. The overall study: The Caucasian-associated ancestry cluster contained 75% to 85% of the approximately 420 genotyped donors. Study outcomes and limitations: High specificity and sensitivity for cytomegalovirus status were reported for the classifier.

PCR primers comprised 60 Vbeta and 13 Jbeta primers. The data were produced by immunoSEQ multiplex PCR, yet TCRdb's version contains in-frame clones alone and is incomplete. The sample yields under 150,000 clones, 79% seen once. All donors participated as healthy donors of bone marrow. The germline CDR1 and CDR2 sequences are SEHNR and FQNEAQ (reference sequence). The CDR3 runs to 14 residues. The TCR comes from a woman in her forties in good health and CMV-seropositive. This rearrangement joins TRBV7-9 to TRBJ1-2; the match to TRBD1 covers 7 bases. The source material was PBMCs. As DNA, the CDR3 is TGTTCCAGCAGCTTACTCAGGGGGAACTATGGCTACACCTTC. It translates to CSSSLLRGNYGYTF.